This T cell receptor (beta chain) was identified during a study of blood T cell repertoires in COVID-19. Study details: Sites across the United States, Italy and Spain contributed samples from acute and convalescent COVID-19. The cDNA or gDNA used as material had been derived from T cells, B-cell-depleted T cells, or PBMCs.

In this sample, this clone turned up a few times. The V and J ends lost 1 base and 3 bases respectively, with 15 bases between them. From germline, CDR1 is MNHEY and CDR2 SVGEGT. This CDR3 region has 17 residues. Methods used by the authors: Amplification of reference gene primers was used by the study to estimate nucleated cell counts. Clones were sequenced by immunoSEQ multiplex PCR, and TCRdb holds only the in-frame ones, with some missing. V and J calls and clone size are given by that table; D and trimming were obtained from the DNA. Among around 62,000 clones, roughly 90% were seen once, and the ten largest hold about 3.9%.

Sequenced material: peripheral blood. The chain carries TRBV6-2 or TRBV6-3 and TRBJ2-2; D may be TRBD1 (5 bases). The sequence was obtained from a human donor in a cohort sampled during active COVID-19. Here the CDR3 reads CASSYWGSQGYTGELFF. The CDR3 nucleotides are TGTGCCAGCAGTTACTGGGGTAGCCAGGGATACACCGGGGAGCTGTTTTTT.